This passage covers 26 T cell receptor beta chains from one sample sequenced in a study of cytomegalovirus exposure and HLA in healthy donors. Here immunoSEQ multiplex PCR was the method, and the copy in TCRdb shows in-frame clones only, minus some. Among some 49,000 clones, roughly 94% were seen once, and the ten largest hold around 7.8%. Sequenced input: PBMCs. These receptors all come from a woman aged 18-29 years in good health and CMV-seropositive.

The J gene is TRBJ1-2, the V gene TRBV30; D perhaps matches TRBD1 (6 bases). V was cut by 4 bases and J by 4 bases, with 16 bases left in between. The CDR3 contains 14 residues. In germline, CDR1 is GTSNPN, CDR2 SVGIG (reference sequence). Written as DNA, the CDR3 is TGTGCCTGGAACGGACAGACCTCCATCTATGGCTACACCTTC. It codes for CAWNGQTSIYGYTF.

In DNA form, the CDR3 reads TGTGCCAGCAGCTTAGGGCCCAGGGCCGGAGAGACCCAGTACTTC. Translating it yields CASSLGPRAGETQYF. The V and J genes are TRBV7-2 and TRBJ2-5; D is possibly TRBD1 (5 bases). CDR3 size: 15 residues. Germline assignment: CDR1 SGHTA and CDR2 FQGNSA. Trimming removed 1 base from V and 4 bases from J, with 13 bases in between.

The rearrangement joins TRBV30 to TRBJ2-1; D uncertain. The CDR3 sequence is 12 residues long. V was shortened by 2 bases and J by 12 bases, with 14 bases between the two germline ends. CDR1 is GTSNPN and CDR2 is SVGIG in the germline V gene (reference sequence). In DNA form, the CDR3 reads TGTGCCTGGAGTCCCTACCTTTCAGGGCAGTTCTTC. This gives the protein CAWSPYLSGQFF.

This chain links TRBV6-6 with TRBJ2-3; 7 nucleotides align to TRBD1. V trimming: 2 bases; J trimming: 4 bases; junction bases outside the gene matches: 6. CDR1 and CDR2 from the germline V gene are MNHNY and SVGAGI (reference sequence). The CDR3 covers 15 residues. The CDR3 sequence is CASSYDVQGSDTQYF. DNA of the CDR3: TGTGCCAGCAGTTACGACGTACAGGGGTCAGATACGCAGTATTTT.

The chain is built from TRBV4-2 and TRBJ2-1; tentatively, D is TRBD1 (5 bases). The length of the CDR3 is 17 residues. The germline V gene encodes CDR1 LGHNA and CDR2 YNFKEQ. The V end was cut by 0 bases, the J end by 2 bases, with 14 bases between. The CDR3: CASSQDPGQGPYNEQFF. Written as DNA, the CDR3 is TGTGCCAGCAGCCAAGACCCAGGGCAGGGCCCCTACAATGAGCAGTTCTTC.

This clone has just a few counts. V is TRBV6-4 and J is TRBJ2-3, with 10 bases lining up with TRBD1. The CDR3 extends over 16 amino acids. The V segment lost 6 bases and the J segment 1 base; nucleotides outside the gene matches: 7. Per germline, CDR1 MRHNA and CDR2 SNTAGT. In DNA, the CDR3 is TGTGCCAGCAGCCTGACCGGGACAGGGGGCACAGATACGCAGTATTTT. It codes for CASSLTGTGGTDTQYF.

This sequence joins TRBV11-2 and TRBJ2-2; unclear D gene. The germline V and J ends were trimmed by 1 base and 0 bases, with 9 bases remaining between them. This CDR3 region has 16 residues. CDR1 is SGHAT and CDR2 is FQNNGV in the germline V gene. The CDR3 region is CASSLVTPANTGELFF. The DNA for the CDR3 is TGTGCCAGCAGCTTAGTGACACCCGCGAACACCGGGGAGCTGTTTTTT. Full variable domain (outside the CDR3, taken from reference TRBV11-2 and TRBJ2-2): EAGVAQSPRYKIIEKRQSVAFWCNPISGHATLYWYQQILGQGPKLLIQFQNNGVVDDSQLPKDRFSAERLKGVDSTLKIQPAKLEDSAVYLCASSLVTPANTGELFFGEGSRLTVL.

This clone was recorded only once. The genes are TRBV5-4 and TRBJ2-7, with D possibly matching TRBD1 (5 bases). The length of the CDR3 is 14 residues. The V end was cut by 0 bases, the J end by 3 bases, with 10 bases between. Germline V lookup: CDR1 SGHNT, CDR2 YYREEE (reference sequence). The CDR3 bases are TGTGCCAGCAGCTTGGGGGCAGACAGCTACGAGCAGTACTTC. Translation gives CASSLGADSYEQYF.

The chain joins TRBV7-2 to TRBJ2-7; 8 bases fit TRBD2. The CDR3 sequence is 14 residues long. From germline, CDR1 is SGHTA and CDR2 FQGNSA. V was clipped by 1 base and J by 4 bases; unmatched bases: 3. The CDR3 sequence: CASSLGSGIYEQYF. In DNA form, the CDR3 reads TGTGCCAGCAGCTTAGGTAGCGGGATTTACGAGCAGTACTTC.

This sequence joins TRBV18 and TRBJ1-4; 7 bases align to TRBD1. Germline V gene data show CDR1 as KGHSH and CDR2 as LQKENI. The CDR3 contains 16 residues. V lost 6 bases to trimming and J lost 0 bases; unmatched junction nucleotides: 7. The CDR3 sequence is CASSAGDRATNEKLFF. As DNA, the CDR3 is TGTGCCAGCTCCGCTGGGGACAGAGCAACTAATGAAAAACTGTTTTTT.

For the CDR3, the DNA is TGTGCCAGCATCCAGGGAGGCTCTGGGGCCAACGTCCTGACTTTC. As protein: CASIQGGSGANVLTF. The gene calls are TRBV6-1 and TRBJ2-6; D may be TRBD2 (6 bases). Germline V lookup: CDR1 MNHNS, CDR2 SASEGT. This CDR3 has 15 amino acids. Trimming cost V 7 bases and J 0 bases, with 10 bases left between them.

This chain joins TRBV2 and TRBJ2-1; 10 bases line up with TRBD1. V gave up 2 bases and J gave up 8 bases; unmatched junction bases: 6. This CDR3 comprises 15 residues. Looked up from germline, CDR1 is SNHLY and CDR2 is FYNNEI. The CDR3 sequence: CASSESRDRGHEQFF. For the CDR3, the DNA is TGTGCCAGCAGTGAAAGCCGGGACAGGGGTCATGAGCAGTTCTTC.

The rearrangement links TRBV5-5 to TRBJ2-1; 7 bases agree with TRBD2. The V and J ends lost 0 bases and 0 bases, in that order; junction bases with no gene match: 6. The CDR3 is made up of 17 amino acids. CDR1 is SGHKS, CDR2 YYEKEE, per germline (reference sequence). The CDR3: CASSLEASGLSYNEQFF. The CDR3 DNA reads as TGTGCCAGCAGCTTGGAGGCTAGCGGCCTCTCCTACAATGAGCAGTTCTTC.

V usage is TRBV2 and J usage is TRBJ2-1; 7 nucleotides align to TRBD2. Germline V lookup: CDR1 SNHLY, CDR2 FYNNEI. The V segment lost 7 bases and the J segment 9 bases; nucleotides outside the gene matches: 12. The CDR3 is 14 residues long. CDR3 amino acids: CASTGGRNRVEQFF. The CDR3 region has the DNA TGTGCCAGCACAGGCGGGAGAAATCGGGTTGAGCAGTTCTTC.

The chain couples TRBV30 to TRBJ1-5; D not certain. This CDR3 is 13 amino acids long. V was clipped by 0 bases and J by 7 bases, with 10 bases between them. Germline loops: CDR1 GTSNPN, CDR2 SVGIG (reference sequence). CDR3 sequence (DNA): TGTGCCTGGAGTGTACTCGGGAACCAGCCCCAGCATTTT. Translation: CAWSVLGNQPQHF.

The chain has TRBV2 and TRBJ2-7; 11 bases line up with TRBD2. This CDR3 contains 14 residues. Germline loops: CDR1 SNHLY, CDR2 FYNNEI. Losses at the gene ends were 7 bases for V and 2 bases for J; bases not matched to a gene: 4. CDR3 nucleotides: TGTGCCAGCACTTGGACTAGCGGGCCCTACGAGCAGTACTTC. This translates into CASTWTSGPYEQYF.

The chain couples TRBV7-2 to TRBJ2-5; 8 bases line up with TRBD2. The CDR3 covers 15 residues. Trimming removed 3 bases from V and 2 bases from J; junction bases left unmatched: 5. Per the germline V gene, CDR1 is SGHTA and CDR2 is FQGNSA. The CDR3 nucleotides read TGTGCCAGCAGCTTTACTAGCGGCCAACAAGAGACCCAGTACTTC. This encodes CASSFTSGQQETQYF.

This clone was picked up one time. The chain uses TRBV6-1 and TRBJ1-5, with a tentative D call TRBD1 (5 bases). Looked up from germline, CDR1 is MNHNS and CDR2 is SASEGT. Trimming shortened V by 7 bases and J by 5 bases, and 12 bases separated the two germline ends. The CDR3 extends over 13 amino acids. The CDR3 here is CASTPDTYQPQHF. CDR3 coding DNA: TGTGCCAGCACCCCGGACACGTATCAGCCCCAGCATTTT.

In its sample, this clone was seen a few times. Written as DNA, the CDR3 is TGTGCCAGCAGCTTAACAGGGGCCAGCTCTGGGGCCAACGTCCTGACTTTC. Protein product: CASSLTGASSGANVLTF. This chain links TRBV7-9 with TRBJ2-6; 7 bases map to TRBD1. With 2 bases clipped from V and 0 bases from J, the junction kept 4 bases outside the gene matches. Per germline, CDR1 SEHNR and CDR2 FQNEAQ (reference sequence). CDR3 length: 17 residues.

The rearrangement links TRBV9 to TRBJ2-3; 13 positions agree with TRBD2. Germline CDR1 and CDR2: SGDLS and YYNGEE. The CDR3 has 18 residues. With V trimmed by 3 bases and J by 0 bases, 7 bases remained unmatched. CDR3 sequence: CASSAGTSGTTSTDTQYF. As DNA, the CDR3 is TGTGCCAGCAGCGCCGGGACTAGCGGGACCACTAGCACAGATACGCAGTATTTT.

The chain links TRBV7-8 to TRBJ2-1, with 7 positions matching TRBD2. Germline CDR1 SGHVS, CDR2 FQNEAQ. This CDR3 has 17 amino acids. After removal of 0 bases from V and 4 bases from J, the junction contained 9 bases not matched to a gene. The CDR3 sequence: CASSLAQIAGPYNEQFF. The CDR3 nucleotides read TGTGCCAGCAGCTTAGCCCAGATAGCGGGCCCATACAATGAGCAGTTCTTC.

J is TRBJ1-6 and V is TRBV15; 7 nucleotides align to TRBD1. The CDR3 has 14 residues. V was pared by 1 base and J by 8 bases, with 2 bases of the junction left unmatched. The germline V gene encodes CDR1 LNHNV and CDR2 YYDKDF (reference sequence). CDR3 sequence (DNA): TGTGCCACCAGCAGAGGACAGGGTGATTCACCCCTCCACTTT. It codes for CATSRGQGDSPLHF.

The chain uses TRBV5-4 and TRBJ2-1; tentatively, D is TRBD1 (6 bases). This CDR3 is built from 14 residues. Germline assignment: CDR1 SGHNT and CDR2 YYREEE (reference sequence). The V and J ends lost 1 base and 4 bases respectively, with 9 bases between them. CDR3 sequence reads: CASSLQGFYNEQFF. In nucleotides, the CDR3 is TGTGCCAGCAGCTTGCAGGGGTTTTACAATGAGCAGTTCTTC.

The chain is built from TRBV7-2 and TRBJ2-7, with D uncertain. From germline, CDR1 is SGHTA and CDR2 FQGNSA. CDR3 length: 15 residues. V gave up 5 bases and J gave up 2 bases, with 16 bases separating them. CDR3 sequence: CASSARPGVPYEQYF. The CDR3 coding sequence is TGTGCCAGCAGCGCCCGCCCTGGAGTACCCTACGAGCAGTACTTC. Based on the CDR3 plus reference TRBV7-2 and TRBJ2-7, the full variable domain is GAGVSQSPSNKVTEKGKDVELRCDPISGHTALYWYRQSLGQGLEFLIYFQGNSAPDKSGLPSDRFSAERTGGSVSTLTIQRTQQEDSAVYLCASSARPGVPYEQYFGPGTRLTVT.

Note on this clone: In the same sample, other DNA sequences code for this CDR3. The CDR3 region has the DNA TGTGCCAGCAGTGACGGGACAGATAATTCACCCCTCCACTTT. Translated: CASSDGTDNSPLHF. The chain uses TRBV6-4 and TRBJ1-6, with TRBD1 matching 7 bases. Trimming took 2 bases from V and 5 from J; bases not matched to a gene: 0. Germline assignment: CDR1 MRHNA and CDR2 SNTAGT. This CDR3 has 14 residues.

This chain uses TRBV5-1 with TRBJ2-2; tentatively, D is TRBD2 (6 bases). The V end was cut by 2 bases, the J end by 6 bases, with 11 bases between. Germline V lookup: CDR1 SGHRS, CDR2 YFSETQ. The CDR3 consists of 14 residues. The CDR3 reads CASSFPGGAGELFF. The CDR3 DNA reads as TGCGCCAGCAGCTTCCCCGGGGGTGCCGGGGAGCTGTTTTTT.